This T cell receptor beta chain was retrieved from a study of regulatory T cells in long-lasting Graves disease. Arm-PCR with iRepertoire HTBI primers amplified the CDR3 regions for these TCR beta libraries. Via MiXCR, TCRdb re-called the multiplex PCR reads, giving one row per CDR3 protein. The profile shows roughly 420,000 distinct CDR3 sequences, less than 20% of them singletons. The time point was: newly diagnosed GD, antithyroid drugs for less than 3 months. PBMC RNA was the source of the TCR library. These data were likewise used in another study, on T cells in Graves' hyperthyroidism and ophthalmopathy.

The sequenced sample was peripheral blood mononuclear cells (PBMCs), obtained at new diagnosis, from a patient treated with antithyroid drugs. The TCR was taken from a woman aged 25-40 years with Graves disease.

In DNA form, the CDR3 reads TGCAGGGCGGGAAATGAGCAGTTCTTC. Residues: CRAGNEQFF. V is TRBV20-1 and J is TRBJ2-1; possible D gene TRBD2, 6 bases. Germline V gives CDR1 DFQATT, CDR2 SNEGSKA (reference sequence). The CDR3 runs 9 residues.